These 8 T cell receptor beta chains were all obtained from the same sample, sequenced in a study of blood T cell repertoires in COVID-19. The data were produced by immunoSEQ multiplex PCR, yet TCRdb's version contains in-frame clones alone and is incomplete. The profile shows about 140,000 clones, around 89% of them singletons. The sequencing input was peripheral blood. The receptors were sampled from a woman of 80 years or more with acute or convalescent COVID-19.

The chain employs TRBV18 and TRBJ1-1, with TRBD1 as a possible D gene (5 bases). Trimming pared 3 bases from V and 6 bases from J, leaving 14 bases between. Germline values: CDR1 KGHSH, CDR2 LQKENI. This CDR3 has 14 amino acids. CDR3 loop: CASSPQGGRAEAFF. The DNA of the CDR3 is TGTGCCAGCTCACCTCAGGGCGGAAGGGCTGAAGCTTTCTTT.

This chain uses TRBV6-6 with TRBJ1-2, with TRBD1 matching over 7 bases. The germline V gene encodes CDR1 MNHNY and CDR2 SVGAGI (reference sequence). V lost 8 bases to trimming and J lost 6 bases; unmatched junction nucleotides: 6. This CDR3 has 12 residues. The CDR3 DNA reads TGTGCCAGCCTGACAGGGTTCGATGGCTACACCTTC. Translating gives CASLTGFDGYTF.

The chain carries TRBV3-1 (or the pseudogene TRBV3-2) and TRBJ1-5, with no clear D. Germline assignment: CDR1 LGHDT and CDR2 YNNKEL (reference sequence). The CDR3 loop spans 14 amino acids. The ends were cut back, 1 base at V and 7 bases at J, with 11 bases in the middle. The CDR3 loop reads CASSQVRGAQPQHF. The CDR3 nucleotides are TGTGCCAGCAGCCAAGTCCGTGGAGCGCAGCCCCAGCATTTT.

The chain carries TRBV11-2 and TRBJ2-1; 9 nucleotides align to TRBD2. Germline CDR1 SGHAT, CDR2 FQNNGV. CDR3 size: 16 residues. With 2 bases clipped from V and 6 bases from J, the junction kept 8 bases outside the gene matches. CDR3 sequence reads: CASSLRPSGVSNEQFF. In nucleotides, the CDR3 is TGTGCCAGCAGCTTACGGCCTAGCGGGGTCTCCAATGAGCAGTTCTTC.

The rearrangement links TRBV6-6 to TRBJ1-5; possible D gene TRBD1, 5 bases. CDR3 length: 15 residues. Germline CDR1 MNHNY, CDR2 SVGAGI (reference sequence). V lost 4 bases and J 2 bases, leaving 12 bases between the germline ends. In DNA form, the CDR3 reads TGTGCCAGCAGTTTTCAGGGTTGGGGCAATCAGCCCCAGCATTTT. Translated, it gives CASSFQGWGNQPQHF.

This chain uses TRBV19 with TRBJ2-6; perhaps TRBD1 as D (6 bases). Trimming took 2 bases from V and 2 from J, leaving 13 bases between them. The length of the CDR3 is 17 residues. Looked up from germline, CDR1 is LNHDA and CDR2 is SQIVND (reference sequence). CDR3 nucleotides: TGTGCCAGTAGTATAATCGGAACAGGGACTGGGGCCAACGTCCTGACTTTC. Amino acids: CASSIIGTGTGANVLTF.

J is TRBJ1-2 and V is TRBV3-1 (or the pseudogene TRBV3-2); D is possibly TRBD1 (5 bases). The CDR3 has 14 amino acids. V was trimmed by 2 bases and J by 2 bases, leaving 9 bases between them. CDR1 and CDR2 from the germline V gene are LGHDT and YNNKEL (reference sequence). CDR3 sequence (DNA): TGTGCCAGCAGCCAACAGGGTTTCAACTATGGCTACACCTTC. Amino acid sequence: CASSQQGFNYGYTF.

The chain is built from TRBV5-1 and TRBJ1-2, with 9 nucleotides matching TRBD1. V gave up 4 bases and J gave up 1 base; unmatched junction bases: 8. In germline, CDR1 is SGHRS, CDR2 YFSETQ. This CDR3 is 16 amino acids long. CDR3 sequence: CASSPGQGSGNYGYTF. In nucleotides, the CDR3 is TGCGCCAGCAGCCCGGGACAGGGATCCGGTAACTATGGCTACACCTTC. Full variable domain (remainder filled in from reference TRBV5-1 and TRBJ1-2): KAGVTQTPRYLIKTRGQQVTLSCSPISGHRSVSWYQQTPGQGLQFLFEYFSETQRNKGNFPGRFSGRQFSNSRSEMNVSTLELGDSALYLCASSPGQGSGNYGYTFGSGTRLTVV.